Shown below are 10 T cell receptor beta chains from a single sample sequenced in a study of blood T cell repertoires in COVID-19. Some clones are missing from TCRdb's copy, which holds only in-frame ones; the method was immunoSEQ multiplex PCR. The repertoire holds about 69,000 clones, with roughly 80% as singletons. Sequences were obtained from peripheral blood. The receptors derive from a woman older than 75 with acute or convalescent COVID-19.

The J gene is TRBJ2-1, the V gene TRBV9; 10 nucleotides line up with TRBD2. V lost 4 bases, J lost 9 bases, and 10 bases stayed unmatched. There are 15 residues in the CDR3. CDR1 and CDR2 from the germline V gene are SGDLS and YYNGEE. The CDR3 protein is CASSKPSGGAGEQFF. CDR3 nucleotide sequence: TGTGCCAGCAGCAAACCCAGCGGGGGGGCCGGTGAGCAGTTCTTC.

This clone was picked up a small number of times. This sequence joins TRBV9 and TRBJ2-1; 7 bases match TRBD2. Germline V gene lookup returns CDR1 SGDLS and CDR2 YYNGEE. There are 15 residues in the CDR3. Losses at the gene ends were 6 bases for V and 0 bases for J; bases not matched to a gene: 6. The CDR3 DNA is TGTGCCAGCACCTTCTCTAGCGGCTCCTACAATGAGCAGTTCTTC. This translates into CASTFSSGSYNEQFF.

This chain joins TRBV4-1 and TRBJ2-2; the match to TRBD1 covers 8 bases. Germline CDR1 is MGHRA and CDR2 is YSYEKL. The CDR3 is made up of 14 amino acids. With V trimmed by 0 bases and J by 6 bases, 0 bases remained unmatched. This CDR3 reads CASSQDRGPGELFF. For the CDR3, the DNA is TGCGCCAGCAGCCAAGACAGGGGGCCCGGGGAGCTGTTTTTT.

This clone was observed a handful of times. This rearrangement joins TRBV5-5 to TRBJ1-1; D perhaps matches TRBD1 (5 bases). Germline CDR1 and CDR2: SGHKS and YYEKEE (reference sequence). The CDR3 spans 15 residues. Trimming took off 6 bases at V and 1 base at J, with 16 bases between the two ends. Written as DNA, the CDR3 is TGTGCCAGCATAAGGACACATACTAAGAACACTGAAGCTTTCTTT. Encoded protein: CASIRTHTKNTEAFF.

This clone was picked up one time. This chain joins TRBV18 and TRBJ2-3; D might be TRBD1 (6 bases). Germline-derived CDR1 and CDR2 are KGHSH and LQKENI. This CDR3 contains 13 residues. Trimming removed 5 bases from V and 4 bases from J, with 10 bases in between. CDR3 amino acids: CASSTQGPDTQYF. The CDR3 nucleotides are TGTGCCAGCTCAACTCAGGGGCCAGATACGCAGTATTTT.

The chain links TRBV6-5 to TRBJ2-1; 12 bases fit TRBD1. Germline values: CDR1 MNHEY, CDR2 SVGAGI. The CDR3 runs to 15 residues. After removal of 5 bases from V and 8 bases from J, the junction contained 7 bases not matched to a gene. CDR3 in DNA: TGTGCCAGCAGTACTCCCGGGACAGGGGGCTATGAGCAGTTCTTC. Protein: CASSTPGTGGYEQFF.

This clone was observed a few times. The chain combines TRBV7-9 with TRBJ1-1; the D gene is possibly TRBD1 (6 bases). The CDR3 spans 13 residues. V was cut by 3 bases and J by 6 bases, with 11 bases left in between. Germline V lookup: CDR1 SEHNR, CDR2 FQNEAQ (reference sequence). CDR3 residues: CASSFQGGAEAFF. CDR3 coding DNA: TGTGCCAGCAGCTTCCAAGGGGGTGCTGAAGCTTTCTTT.

The CDR3 DNA reads TGCGCCAGCAGCCCAGACAGGGGGGACAGGTACGAGCAGTACTTC. Amino acid sequence: CASSPDRGDRYEQYF. The chain joins TRBV5-1 to TRBJ2-7, with 9 bases identical to TRBD1. Germline CDR1 reads SGHRS; CDR2 reads YFSETQ. Losses at the gene ends were 4 bases for V and 4 bases for J; bases not matched to a gene: 9. The CDR3 has 15 amino acids.

This clone showed up just a few times. The chain employs TRBV28 and TRBJ1-1; 10 nucleotides agree with TRBD1. The CDR3 has 12 residues. Losses at the gene ends were 2 bases for V and 11 bases for J; bases not matched to a gene: 2. Germline V gives CDR1 MDHEN, CDR2 SYDVKM. The CDR3 loop reads CASSLGTGVAFF. CDR3 DNA: TGTGCCAGCAGTTTAGGGACAGGGGTGGCTTTCTTT.

CDR3: CASSYDGDRDNQPQHF. Here the CDR3 DNA reads TGCGCCAGCAGCTACGATGGGGACAGGGATAATCAGCCCCAGCATTTT. The chain uses TRBV5-1 and TRBJ1-5; 9 nucleotides agree with TRBD1. The J segment lost 4 bases and the V segment lost 3 bases, leaving 8 bases of the junction unmatched. This CDR3 spans 16 amino acids. Germline V gene lookup returns CDR1 SGHRS and CDR2 YFSETQ.